This T cell receptor (beta chain) was recovered during a study of beta chain features in type 1 diabetes. This clone was observed a few times. Since all of the isolated RNA was reverse transcribed, expressed TCRB transcripts were what got sequenced. The protocol was immunoSEQ multiplex PCR, while the TCRdb copy is restricted to in-frame clones and leaves out a portion. The table shows about 350,000 clones, with around 19% occurring only once. This CDR3 contains 13 residues. The trim removed 7 bases at V and 7 bases at J, leaving 4 bases unmatched. Germline CDR1 SGHRS, CDR2 YFSETQ. V usage is TRBV5-1 and J usage is TRBJ2-1; 11 nucleotides align to TRBD1. This clonotype was obtained from a woman aged 18-35 years in good health. The sequencing sample was made of naive CD4+ T cells from blood. The DNA for the CDR3 is TGCGCCAGCCAGCGGGACAGGGGGAATGAGCAGTTCTTC. It codes for CASQRDRGNEQFF. Full variable domain (rest looked up from reference TRBV5-1 and TRBJ2-1): KAGVTQTPRYLIKTRGQQVTLSCSPISGHRSVSWYQQTPGQGLQFLFEYFSETQRNKGNFPGRFSGRQFSNSRSEMNVSTLELGDSALYLCASQRDRGNEQFFGPGTRLTVL.